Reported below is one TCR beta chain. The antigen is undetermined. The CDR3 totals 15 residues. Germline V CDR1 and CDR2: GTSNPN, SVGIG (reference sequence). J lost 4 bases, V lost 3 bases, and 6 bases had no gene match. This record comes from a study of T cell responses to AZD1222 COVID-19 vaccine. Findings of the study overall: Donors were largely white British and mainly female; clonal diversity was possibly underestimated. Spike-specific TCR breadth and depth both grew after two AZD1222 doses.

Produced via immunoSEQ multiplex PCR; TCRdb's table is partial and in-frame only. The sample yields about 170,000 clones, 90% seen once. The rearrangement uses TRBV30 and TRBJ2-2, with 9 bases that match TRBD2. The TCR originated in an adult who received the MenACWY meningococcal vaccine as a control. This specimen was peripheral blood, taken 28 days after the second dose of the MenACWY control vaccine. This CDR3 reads CAWSSGGRATGELFF. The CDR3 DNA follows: TGTGCCTGGAGCTCCGGCGGGAGGGCCACCGGGGAGCTGTTTTTT. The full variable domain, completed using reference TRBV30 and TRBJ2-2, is SQTIHQWPATLVQPVGSPLSLECTVEGTSNPNLYWYRQAAGRGLQLLFYSVGIGQISSEVPQNLSASRPQDRQFILSSKKLLLSDSGFYLCAWSSGGRATGELFFGEGSRLTVL.